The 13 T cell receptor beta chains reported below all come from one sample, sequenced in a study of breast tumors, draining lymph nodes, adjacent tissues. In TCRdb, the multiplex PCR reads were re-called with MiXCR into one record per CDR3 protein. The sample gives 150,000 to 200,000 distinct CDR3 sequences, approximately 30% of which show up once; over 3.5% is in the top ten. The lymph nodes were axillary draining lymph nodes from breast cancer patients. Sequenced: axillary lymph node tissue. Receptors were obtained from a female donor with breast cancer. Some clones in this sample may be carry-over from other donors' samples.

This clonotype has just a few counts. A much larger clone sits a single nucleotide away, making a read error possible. The DNA for the CDR3 is TGCAGTGCCCTGACAGGGCGAGGTTACGCGCAGTACTTC. Amino acids: CSALTGRGYAQYF. The J gene is TRBJ2-7, the V gene TRBV20-1; 7 bases are a match to TRBD1. Per the germline V gene, CDR1 is DFQATT and CDR2 is SNEGSKA (reference sequence). The CDR3 has 13 amino acids.

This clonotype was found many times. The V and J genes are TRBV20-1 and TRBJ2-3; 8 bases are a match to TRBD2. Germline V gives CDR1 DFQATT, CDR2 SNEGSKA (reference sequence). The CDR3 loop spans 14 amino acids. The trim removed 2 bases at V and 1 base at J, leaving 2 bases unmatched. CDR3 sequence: CSARSGGGTDTQYF. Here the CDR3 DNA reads TGCAGTGCTAGATCGGGAGGGGGCACAGATACGCAGTATTTT.

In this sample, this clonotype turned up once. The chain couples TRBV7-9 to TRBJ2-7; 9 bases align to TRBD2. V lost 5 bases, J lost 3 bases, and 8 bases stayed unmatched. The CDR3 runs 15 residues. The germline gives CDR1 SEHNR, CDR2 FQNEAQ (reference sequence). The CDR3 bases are TGTGCCAGCAGCCTCTCGAGCGGGGGGCACTACGAGCAGTACTTC. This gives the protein CASSLSSGGHYEQYF.

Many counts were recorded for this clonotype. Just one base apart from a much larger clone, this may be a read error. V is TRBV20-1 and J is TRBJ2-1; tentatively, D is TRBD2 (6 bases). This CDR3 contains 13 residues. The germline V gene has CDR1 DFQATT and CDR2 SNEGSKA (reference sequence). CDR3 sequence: CSARGGSYNAQFF. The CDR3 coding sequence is TGCAGTGCTCGGGGAGGCTCCTACAATGCGCAGTTCTTC.

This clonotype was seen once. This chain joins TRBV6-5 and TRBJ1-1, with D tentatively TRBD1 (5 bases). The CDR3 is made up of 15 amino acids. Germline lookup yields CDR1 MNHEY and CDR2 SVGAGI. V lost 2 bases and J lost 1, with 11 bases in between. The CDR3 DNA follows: TGTGCCAGCAGTTACAAGGGGACGGCGAACACTGAAGCTTTCTTT. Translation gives CASSYKGTANTEAFF.

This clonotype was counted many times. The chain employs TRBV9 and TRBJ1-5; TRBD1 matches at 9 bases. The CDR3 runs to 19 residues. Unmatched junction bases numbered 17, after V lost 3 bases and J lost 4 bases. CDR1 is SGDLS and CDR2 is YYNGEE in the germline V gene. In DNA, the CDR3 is TGTGCCAGCAGCGAACACCGGGACAGGGACCAGAAACCAAATCAGCCCCAGCATTTT. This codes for CASSEHRDRDQKPNQPQHF.

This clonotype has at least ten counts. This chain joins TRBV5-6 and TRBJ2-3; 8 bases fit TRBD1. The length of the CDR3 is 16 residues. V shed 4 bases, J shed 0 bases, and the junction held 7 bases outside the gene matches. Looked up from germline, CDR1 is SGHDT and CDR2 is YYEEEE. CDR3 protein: CASSLTGTGSTDTQYF. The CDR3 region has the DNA TGTGCCAGCAGCCTCACCGGGACAGGTAGCACAGATACGCAGTATTTT.

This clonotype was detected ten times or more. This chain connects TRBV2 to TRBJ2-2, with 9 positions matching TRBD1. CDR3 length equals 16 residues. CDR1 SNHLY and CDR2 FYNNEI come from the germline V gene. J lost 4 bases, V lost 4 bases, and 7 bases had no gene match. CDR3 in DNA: TGTGCCAGCAGTGGACAGGGGGTGTTCGGCACCGGGGAGCTGTTTTTT. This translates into CASSGQGVFGTGELFF.

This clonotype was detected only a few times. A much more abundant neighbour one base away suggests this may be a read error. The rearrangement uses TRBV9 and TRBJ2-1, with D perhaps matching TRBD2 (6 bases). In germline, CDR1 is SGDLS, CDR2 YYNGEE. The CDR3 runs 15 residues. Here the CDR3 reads CASSGGASSYNEPFF. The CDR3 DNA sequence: TGTGCCAGCAGTGGAGGGGCGAGCTCCTACAATGAGCCGTTCTTC.

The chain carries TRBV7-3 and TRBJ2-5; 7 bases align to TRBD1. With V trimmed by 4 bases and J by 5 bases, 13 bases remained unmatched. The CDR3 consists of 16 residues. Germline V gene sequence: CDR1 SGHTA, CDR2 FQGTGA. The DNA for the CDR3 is TGTGCCAGCAGCTGCGGAGTCGCAGGGGGAAGTGAGACCCAGTACTTC. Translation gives CASSCGVAGGSETQYF.

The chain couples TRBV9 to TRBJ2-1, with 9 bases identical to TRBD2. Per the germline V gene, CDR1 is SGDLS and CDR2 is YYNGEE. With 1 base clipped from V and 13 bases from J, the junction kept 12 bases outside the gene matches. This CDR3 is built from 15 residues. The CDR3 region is CASSVSSGTPHPQFF. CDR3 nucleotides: TGTGCCAGCAGCGTATCTAGCGGGACACCGCACCCTCAGTTCTTC.

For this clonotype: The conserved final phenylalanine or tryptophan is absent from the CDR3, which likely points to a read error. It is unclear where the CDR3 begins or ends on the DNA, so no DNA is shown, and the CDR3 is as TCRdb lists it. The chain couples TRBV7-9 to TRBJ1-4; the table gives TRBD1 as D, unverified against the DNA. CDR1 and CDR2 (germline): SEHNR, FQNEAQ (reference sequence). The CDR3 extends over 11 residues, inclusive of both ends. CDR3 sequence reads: CASSSSLEWGV.

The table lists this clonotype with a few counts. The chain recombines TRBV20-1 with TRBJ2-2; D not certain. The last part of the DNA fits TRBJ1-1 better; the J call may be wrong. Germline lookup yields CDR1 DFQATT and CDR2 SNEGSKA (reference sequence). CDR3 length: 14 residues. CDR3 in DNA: TGCAGTGCTAGAGTTAGTTCGAGGTACACTGAAGCTTTCTTT. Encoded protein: CSARVSSRYTEAFF.